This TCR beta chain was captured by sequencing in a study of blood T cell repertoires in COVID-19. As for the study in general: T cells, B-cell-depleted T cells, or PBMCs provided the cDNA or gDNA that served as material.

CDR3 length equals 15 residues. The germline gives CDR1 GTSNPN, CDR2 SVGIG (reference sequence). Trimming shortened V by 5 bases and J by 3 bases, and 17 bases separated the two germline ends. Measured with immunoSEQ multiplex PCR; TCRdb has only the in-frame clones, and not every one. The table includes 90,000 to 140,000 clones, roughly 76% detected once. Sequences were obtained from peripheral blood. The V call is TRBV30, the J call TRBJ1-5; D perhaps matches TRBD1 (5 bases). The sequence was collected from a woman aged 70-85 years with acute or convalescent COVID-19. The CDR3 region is CAWAYFTGPNQPQHF. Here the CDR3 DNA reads TGTGCCTGGGCCTACTTTACAGGCCCCAATCAGCCCCAGCATTTT.